The clone carrying this T cell receptor beta chain appeared a few times. The sample comes from a study of T-cell memory formation after mild COVID-19. With constant-segment primers, 5'RACE yielded cDNA libraries of TCR alpha and TCR beta that carried sample barcodes and UMIs. TCRdb redid the calling of the 5' RACE reads with MiXCR, one entry per CDR3 protein. The profile shows around 200,000 distinct CDR3 sequences, about 18% of them singletons. The V and J ends lost 3 bases and 5 bases respectively, with 2 bases between them. The length of the CDR3 is 11 residues. The germline CDR1 and CDR2 sequences are LGHNT and FRNRAP.

The V and J genes are TRBV12-5 and TRBJ1-5; D is undetermined. The sequencing sample was made of PBMCs or a T cell subset sorted from them (not recorded which). This clonotype was sampled from a man aged 18 to 35 who had mild COVID-19 (a few samples of this study predate the infection). Cell type and time point are not known. The CDR3 bases are TGTGCTAGTGGTTTATATCAGCCCCAGCATTTT. Translation gives CASGLYQPQHF.